This T cell receptor beta chain stems from a study of beta chain features in type 1 diabetes. Study-level findings and limits: Diminished insertions and augmented deletions at VDJ junctions characterized type 1 diabetes patients. A potential PCR bias toward shorter templates would be equal in patient and control samples.

Every bit of the isolated RNA underwent reverse transcription, so sequencing read expressed TCRB transcripts. Profiling relied on immunoSEQ multiplex PCR, and the TCRdb table lists in-frame clones only, not all of them. The table records under 300,000 clones, 25% to 30% of them present only once. All of the sorted populations showed purity greater than 95%. Worth noting for this clone: Its matching antigen is unknown.

The TCR sequence derives from a man aged 25-45 years in good health. The source material was central memory CD4+ T cells from blood.

CDR3 sequence: CSVGRDNEQFF. The CDR3 nucleotides read TGCAGCGTAGGACGAGACAATGAGCAGTTCTTC. This chain links TRBV29-1 with TRBJ2-1; D not resolved. V was pared by 6 bases and J by 5 bases, with 8 bases between. The CDR3 is made up of 11 amino acids. Germline CDR1 reads SQVTM; CDR2 reads ANQGSEA.